This T cell receptor beta chain comes out of a study of shared clonotypes between healthy human individuals. Study-wide results and caveats: Among several donors, approximately 4.6% of naive CD4 clonotypes were found in common. Tissue TCR repertoires likely differ from these blood-only repertoires. Sequencing depth was predicted to influence how clonotypes are shared among donors.

Researchers divided each subset's genomic DNA evenly across several immunoSEQ plates. TCRdb's copy holds only in-frame clones and misses some; the assay was immunoSEQ multiplex PCR. The sample contains about 2.1 million clones, 90% to 95% of which appear only once. With regard to this clone: What it recognizes is unknown.

The CDR3 sequence is 17 residues long. Looked up from germline, CDR1 is SEHNR and CDR2 is FQNEAQ (reference sequence). Trimming cost V 5 bases and J 3 bases; bases outside gene matches: 7. CD45RO-negative CD8 cells positively selected for CCR7 made up the naive population, which excluded terminally differentiated effector memory CD45RA+ cells. The clonotype was recovered from a man younger than 35 in good health. Some clones in this sample may be carry-over from other donors' samples. What was sequenced was naive CD8+ T cells from PBMCs. The gene calls are TRBV7-9 and TRBJ2-2, with 12 positions matching TRBD1. CDR3 region: CASSHPGTGGYTGELFF. The CDR3 DNA follows: TGTGCCAGCAGCCACCCCGGGACAGGGGGCTACACCGGGGAGCTGTTTTTT.